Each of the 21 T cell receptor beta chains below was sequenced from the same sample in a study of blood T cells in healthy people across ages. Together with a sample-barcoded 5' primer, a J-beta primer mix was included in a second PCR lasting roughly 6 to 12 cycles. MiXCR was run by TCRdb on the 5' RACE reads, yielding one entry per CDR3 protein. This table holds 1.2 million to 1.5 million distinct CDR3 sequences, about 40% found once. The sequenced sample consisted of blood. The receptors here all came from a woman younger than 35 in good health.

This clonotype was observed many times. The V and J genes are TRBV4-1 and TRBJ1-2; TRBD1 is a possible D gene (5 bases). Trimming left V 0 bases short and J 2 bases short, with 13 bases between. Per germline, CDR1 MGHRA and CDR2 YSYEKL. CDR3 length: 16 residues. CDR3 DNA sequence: TGCGCCAGCAGCCAAGATAGGGGTGGCGAAAACTATGGCTACACCTTC. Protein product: CASSQDRGGENYGYTF.

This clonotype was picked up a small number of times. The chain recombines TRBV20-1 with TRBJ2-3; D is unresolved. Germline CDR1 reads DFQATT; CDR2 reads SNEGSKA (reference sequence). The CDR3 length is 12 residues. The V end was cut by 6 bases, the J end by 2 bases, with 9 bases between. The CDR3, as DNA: TGCAGTGCCGCCGCCTTCACAGATACGCAGTATTTT. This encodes CSAAAFTDTQYF.

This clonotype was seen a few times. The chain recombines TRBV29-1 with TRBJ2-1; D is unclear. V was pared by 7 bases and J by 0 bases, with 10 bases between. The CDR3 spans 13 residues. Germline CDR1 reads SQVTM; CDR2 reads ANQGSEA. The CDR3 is CSADSGSYNEQFF. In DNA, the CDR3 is TGCAGCGCCGATTCAGGCTCCTACAATGAGCAGTTCTTC.

CDR3 sequence (DNA): TGTGCCAGCAGCACCGGACAGGGTAGAAGCGTAGCTTTCTTT. This translates into CASSTGQGRSVAFF. The chain uses TRBV7-8 and TRBJ1-1, with TRBD1 identical over 8 bases. V shed 5 bases and J 10 bases; nucleotides not matched to a gene: 12. Germline CDR1 is SGHVS and CDR2 is FQNEAQ. This CDR3 spans 14 amino acids.

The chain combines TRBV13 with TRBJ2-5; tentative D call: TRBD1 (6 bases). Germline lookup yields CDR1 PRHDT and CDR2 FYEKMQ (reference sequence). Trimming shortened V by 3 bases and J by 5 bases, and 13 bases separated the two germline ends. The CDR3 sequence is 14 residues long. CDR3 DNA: TGTGCCAGCAGCTTCAGAGGGGGTTTCGAGACCCAGTACTTC. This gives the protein CASSFRGGFETQYF.

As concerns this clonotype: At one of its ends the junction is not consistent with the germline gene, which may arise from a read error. The CDR3: CVSRWGNEQFF. For the CDR3, the DNA is TGTGTCAGCAGGTGGGGCAATGAGCAGTTCTTC. This chain joins TRBV12-3 or TRBV12-4 and TRBJ2-1, with D uncertain. The length of the CDR3 is 11 residues.

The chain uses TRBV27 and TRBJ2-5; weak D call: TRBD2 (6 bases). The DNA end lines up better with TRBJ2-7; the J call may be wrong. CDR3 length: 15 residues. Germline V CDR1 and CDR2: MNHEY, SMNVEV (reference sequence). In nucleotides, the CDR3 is TGTGCCAGCAGTATCACTTTAGCGGAACACTACGAGCAGTACTTC. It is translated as CASSITLAEHYEQYF.

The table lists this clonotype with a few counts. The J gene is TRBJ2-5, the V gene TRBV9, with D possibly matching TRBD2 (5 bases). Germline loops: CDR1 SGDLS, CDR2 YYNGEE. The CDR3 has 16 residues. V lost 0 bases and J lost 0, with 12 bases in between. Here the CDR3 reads CASSVAGGEYQETQYF. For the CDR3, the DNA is TGTGCCAGCAGCGTAGCTGGTGGGGAGTACCAAGAGACCCAGTACTTC.

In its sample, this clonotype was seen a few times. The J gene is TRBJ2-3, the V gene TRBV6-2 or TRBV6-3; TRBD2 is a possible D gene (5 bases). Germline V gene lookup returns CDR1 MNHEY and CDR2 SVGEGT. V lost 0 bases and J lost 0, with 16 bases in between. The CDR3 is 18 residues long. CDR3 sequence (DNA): TGTGCCAGCAGTTACTCACTAGGTGACGGCTCCAGCACAGATACGCAGTATTTT. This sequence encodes CASSYSLGDGSSTDTQYF.

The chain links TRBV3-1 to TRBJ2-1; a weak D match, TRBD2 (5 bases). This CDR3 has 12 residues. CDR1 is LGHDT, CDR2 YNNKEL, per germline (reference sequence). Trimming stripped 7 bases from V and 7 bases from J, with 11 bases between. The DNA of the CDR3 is TGTGCCAGCACCGCGACGGGAAATGAGCAGTTCTTC. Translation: CASTATGNEQFF.

The CDR3 is CAVTRDLAGGGDTQYF. Written as DNA, the CDR3 is TGTGCCGTCACCAGGGACTTAGCGGGGGGTGGAGATACGCAGTATTTT. This rearrangement joins TRBV10-3 to TRBJ2-3; TRBD2 matches 10 bases. With V trimmed by 11 bases and J by 5 bases, 16 bases remained unmatched. CDR3 length: 16 residues. Per the germline V gene, CDR1 is ENHRY and CDR2 is SYGVKD.

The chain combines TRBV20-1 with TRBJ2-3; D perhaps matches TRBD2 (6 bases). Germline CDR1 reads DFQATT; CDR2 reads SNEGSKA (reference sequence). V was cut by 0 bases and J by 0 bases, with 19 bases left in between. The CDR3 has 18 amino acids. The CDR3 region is CSARDYGGTGASTDTQYF. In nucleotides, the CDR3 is TGCAGTGCTAGAGATTACGGCGGGACGGGTGCTAGCACAGATACGCAGTATTTT.

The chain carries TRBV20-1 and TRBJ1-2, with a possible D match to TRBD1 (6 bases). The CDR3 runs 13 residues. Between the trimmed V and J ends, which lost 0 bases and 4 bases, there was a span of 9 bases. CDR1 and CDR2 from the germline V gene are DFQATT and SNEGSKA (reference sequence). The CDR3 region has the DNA TGCAGTGCTAGAGAAGGGGGGAGCTATGGCTACACCTTC. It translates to CSAREGGSYGYTF.

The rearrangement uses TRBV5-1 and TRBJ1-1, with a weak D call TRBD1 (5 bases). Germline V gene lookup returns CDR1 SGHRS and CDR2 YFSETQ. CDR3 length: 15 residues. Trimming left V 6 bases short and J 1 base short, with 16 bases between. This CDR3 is CASTPVGVKNTEAFF. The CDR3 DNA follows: TGCGCCAGCACCCCCGTAGGGGTAAAGAACACTGAAGCTTTCTTT.

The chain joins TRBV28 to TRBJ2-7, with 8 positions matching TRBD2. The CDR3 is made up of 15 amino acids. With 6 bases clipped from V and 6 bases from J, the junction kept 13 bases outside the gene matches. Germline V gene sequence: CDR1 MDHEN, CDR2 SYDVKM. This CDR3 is CASRERVAGSGEQYF. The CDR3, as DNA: TGTGCCAGCAGGGAGAGAGTAGCGGGGTCGGGCGAGCAGTACTTC.

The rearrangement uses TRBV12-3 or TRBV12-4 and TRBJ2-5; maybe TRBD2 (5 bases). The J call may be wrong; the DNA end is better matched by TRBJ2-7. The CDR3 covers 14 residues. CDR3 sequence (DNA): TGTGCCAGCAGTCCTCGGACCAGCGGCGACGAGCAGTACTTC. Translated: CASSPRTSGDEQYF.

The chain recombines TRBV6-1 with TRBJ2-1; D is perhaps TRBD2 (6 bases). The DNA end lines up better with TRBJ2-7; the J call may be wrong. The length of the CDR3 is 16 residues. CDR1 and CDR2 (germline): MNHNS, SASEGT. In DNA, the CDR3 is TGTGCCAGCAGTAAAGTGGCCCGACCGGGAGACAATGAGCAGTACTTC. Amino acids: CASSKVARPGDNEQYF.

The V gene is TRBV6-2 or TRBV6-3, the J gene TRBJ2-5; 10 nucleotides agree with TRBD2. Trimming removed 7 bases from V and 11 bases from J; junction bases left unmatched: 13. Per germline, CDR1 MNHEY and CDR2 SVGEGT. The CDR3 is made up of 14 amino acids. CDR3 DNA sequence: TGTGCCAGCATGGGAGCGGGGGGGCGTAGAGAGCAGTACTTC. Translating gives CASMGAGGRREQYF.

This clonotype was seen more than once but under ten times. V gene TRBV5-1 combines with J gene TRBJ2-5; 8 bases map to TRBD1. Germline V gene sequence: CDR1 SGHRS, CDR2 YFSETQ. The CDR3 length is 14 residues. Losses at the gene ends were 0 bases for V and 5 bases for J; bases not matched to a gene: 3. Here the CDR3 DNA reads TGCGCCAGCAGCTTGGACAGGGGGTCTGAGACCCAGTACTTC. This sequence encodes CASSLDRGSETQYF.

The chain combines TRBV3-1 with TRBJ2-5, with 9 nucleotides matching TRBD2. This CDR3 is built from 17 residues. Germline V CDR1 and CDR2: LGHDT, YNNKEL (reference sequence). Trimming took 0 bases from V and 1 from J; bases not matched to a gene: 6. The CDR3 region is CASSQDPLAGLQETQYF. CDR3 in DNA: TGTGCCAGCAGCCAAGATCCACTAGCGGGCCTCCAAGAGACCCAGTACTTC.

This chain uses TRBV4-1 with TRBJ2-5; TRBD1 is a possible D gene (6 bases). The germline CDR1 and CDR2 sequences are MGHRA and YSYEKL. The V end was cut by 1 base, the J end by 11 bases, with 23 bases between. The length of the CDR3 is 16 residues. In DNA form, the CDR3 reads TGCGCCAGCAGCCAAGGGGTCAAGTTTCACCCAGGGGAGCAGTACTTC. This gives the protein CASSQGVKFHPGEQYF.